This T cell receptor beta chain was sequenced for a study of memory CD4+ T cells and cytomegalovirus serostatus. Measured with immunoSEQ multiplex PCR; TCRdb has only the in-frame clones, and not every one. The data hold around 63,000 clones, with around 80% observed a single time. Single viable CD3+CD4+CD8-CD45RO+ cells were sorted as the memory CD4+ T cells. Germline V lookup: CDR1 ENHRY, CDR2 SYGVKD. Trimming stripped 11 bases from V and 1 base from J, with 11 bases between. The CDR3 is 13 residues long. Sequenced material: memory CD4+ T cells from blood. This TCR came from an adult in good health and CMV-seronegative. Some clones in this sample may be carry-over from other donors' samples. This chain links TRBV10-3 with TRBJ2-2; the D gene is possibly TRBD1 (5 bases). The CDR3 region has the DNA TGTGCCGCCCGGCAGGGGAACACCGGGGAGCTGTTTTTT. Translating gives CAARQGNTGELFF.